This TCR beta chain appears in the sequencing data of a study of T-cell memory formation after mild COVID-19. Broader study findings: CD4+ contracting clones were found mainly in CM and EM, and CD8+ ones in EMRA.

Details on this clonotype: The antigen is undetermined.

TCRdb recomputed calls from the 5' RACE reads with MiXCR, one row per CDR3 protein. The table shows over 2,000 distinct CDR3 sequences, with 70% to 85% occurring only once. The V segment lost 1 base and the J segment 7 bases; nucleotides outside the gene matches: 8. CDR3 size: 16 residues. Germline lookup yields CDR1 KGHDR and CDR2 SFDVKD. The sequence was obtained from an adult who had mild COVID-19 (a few samples of this study predate the infection). Cell type and time point are not known. V is TRBV24-1 and J is TRBJ2-1; 8 bases fit TRBD1. The sample comprised PBMCs or a T cell subset sorted from them (not recorded which). DNA for the CDR3: TGTGCCACCAGTGATTTCGGACAGGGCGGGCGTAATGAGCAGTTCTTC. This gives the protein CATSDFGQGGRNEQFF.